Listed here are 10 T cell receptor beta chains from one sample, sequenced in a study of identical twins. TCRdb redid the calling of the 5' RACE reads with MiXCR, one entry per CDR3 protein. The table includes 350,000 to 500,000 distinct CDR3 sequences, about 18% detected once. Sequenced input: naive T cells sorted from blood. These TCRs come from a man aged 50-59 years in good health.

The chain couples TRBV5-5 to TRBJ2-7; TRBD1 aligns across 9 bases. Trimming removed 4 bases from V and 3 bases from J; junction bases left unmatched: 5. CDR3 size: 14 residues. The germline V gene has CDR1 SGHKS and CDR2 YYEKEE (reference sequence). CDR3 amino acids: CASSHVDRGYEQYF. CDR3 DNA: TGTGCCAGCAGCCACGTGGACAGGGGCTACGAGCAGTACTTC.

There are a few counts of this clonotype. The V call is TRBV9, the J call TRBJ2-4; D is undetermined. V was trimmed by 3 bases and J by 1 base, leaving 14 bases between them. The V gene's germline CDR1 is SGDLS and CDR2 YYNGEE. The CDR3 loop spans 16 amino acids. In DNA form, the CDR3 reads TGTGCCAGCAGCGCGACCCCCCAGCTCGCCAAAAACATTCAGTACTTC. This gives the protein CASSATPQLAKNIQYF.

This clonotype has ten or more counts. The chain links TRBV27 to TRBJ2-5; tentatively, D is TRBD2 (6 bases). The germline gives CDR1 MNHEY, CDR2 SMNVEV (reference sequence). This CDR3 is 11 amino acids long. The ends were cut back, 4 bases at V and 12 bases at J, with 12 bases in the middle. Here the CDR3 reads CASSSSAKKYF. The CDR3 DNA reads as TGTGCCAGCAGTTCTAGCGCTAAAAAGTACTTC.

This clonotype has more than one count but fewer than ten. This chain connects TRBV20-1 to TRBJ2-3; 10 positions agree with TRBD2. The germline V gene has CDR1 DFQATT and CDR2 SNEGSKA (reference sequence). V shed 6 bases and J 4 bases; nucleotides not matched to a gene: 10. The CDR3 totals 15 residues. For the CDR3, the DNA is TGCAGTGCATTACCAACTAGCGGGAAGTCAGATACGCAGTATTTT. Protein product: CSALPTSGKSDTQYF.

This chain connects TRBV2 to TRBJ1-2; D not certain. Germline loops: CDR1 SNHLY, CDR2 FYNNEI. V lost 8 bases and J 2 bases, leaving 18 bases between the germline ends. This CDR3 region has 15 residues. CDR3 sequence (DNA): TGTGCCAGCCACCGCCTGAGGGAAGTAAACTATGGCTACACCTTC. It codes for CASHRLREVNYGYTF. The full variable domain, completed using reference TRBV2 and TRBJ1-2, is EPEVTQTPSHQVTQMGQEVILRCVPISNHLYFYWYRQILGQKVEFLVSFYNNEISEKSEIFDDQFSVERPDGSNFTLKIRSTKLEDSAMYFCASHRLREVNYGYTFGSGTRLTVV.

V is TRBV20-1 and J is TRBJ2-2; 9 bases are a match to TRBD2. The germline V gene encodes CDR1 DFQATT and CDR2 SNEGSKA (reference sequence). CDR3 size: 17 residues. J was trimmed by 5 bases and V by 2 bases; bases with no gene match: 12. The CDR3 here is CSARKPGLAVSTGELFF. DNA for the CDR3: TGCAGTGCTAGAAAACCGGGACTAGCTGTCTCAACCGGGGAGCTGTTTTTT.

The chain is built from TRBV20-1 and TRBJ2-3; 14 nucleotides align to TRBD2. Germline values: CDR1 DFQATT, CDR2 SNEGSKA (reference sequence). Trimming cost V 6 bases and J 3 bases; bases outside gene matches: 2. The CDR3 is 14 residues long. CDR3 amino acids: CSAGLAGGTDTQYF. The CDR3, as DNA: TGCAGTGCAGGACTAGCGGGGGGTACAGATACGCAGTATTTT.

A remark on this clonotype: The junction departs from germline at one end; a sequencing error may be responsible. This chain links TRBV7-7 with TRBJ2-2, with D tentatively TRBD1 (5 bases). Looked up from germline, CDR1 is SSHAT and CDR2 is FNYEAQ (reference sequence). CDR3 size: 13 residues. CDR3 nucleotides: TGTGCTAGCAGCTTAGCAGGGTTCGGGGAGCTGTTTTTT. Its translation: CASSLAGFGELFF. Complete variable domain (other parts from reference TRBV7-7 and TRBJ2-2): GAGVSQSPRYKVTKRGQDVTLRCDPISSHATLYWYQQALGQGPEFLTYFNYEAQPDKSGLPSDRFSAERPEGSISTLTIQRTEQRDSAMYRCASSLAGFGELFFGEGSRLTVL.

This clonotype was recorded a few times. This chain links TRBV5-1 with TRBJ2-7; tentatively, D is TRBD1 (6 bases). CDR1 and CDR2 (germline): SGHRS, YFSETQ. Trimming took 0 bases from V and 0 from J, leaving 13 bases between them. The CDR3 runs to 16 residues. The CDR3 bases are TGCGCCAGCAGCTTGGGGTCAGGGGATAACTCCTACGAGCAGTACTTC. Translated: CASSLGSGDNSYEQYF.

This clonotype was detected many times. The CDR3 region is CASSYDSTGNTIYF. The CDR3 DNA follows: TGCGCCAGCAGTTATGACAGTACTGGAAACACCATATATTTT. The chain couples TRBV5-1 to TRBJ1-3; possibly TRBD1 for D (5 bases). With 5 bases removed from V and 2 bases from J, the gap between germline ends came to 11 bases. The germline V gene has CDR1 SGHRS and CDR2 YFSETQ. The CDR3 is 14 residues long.